These 8 T cell receptor beta chains were sequenced from one sample in a study of T cells in Graves' hyperthyroidism and ophthalmopathy. Amplification of TCR beta CDR3 regions used RNA as the template. The HTBI primer set was used in a first-round RT-PCR of the TCR CDR3. Each CDR3 protein gets one entry after TCRdb re-called the multiplex PCR reads with MiXCR. Counted here are roughly 500,000 distinct CDR3 sequences, roughly 45% occurring once; the ten biggest clones make up around two fifths. The specimen sequenced was peripheral blood or thyroid tissue (not recorded which). Receptor source: an adult woman with Graves' disease, either hyperthyroidism or ophthalmopathy (not recorded which).

The table lists this clonotype with many counts. V gene TRBV6-1 combines with J gene TRBJ1-5; unclear D gene. CDR1 and CDR2 from the germline V gene are MNHNS and SASEGT. V was cut by 8 bases and J by 5 bases, with 13 bases left in between. The CDR3 is 13 residues long. In DNA form, the CDR3 reads TGTGCCAGCCTTCGAGCCGGGGATCAGCCCCAGCATTTT. It encodes CASLRAGDQPQHF.

This clonotype appeared many times. The chain combines TRBV20-1 with TRBJ1-5, with unresolved D. The V gene lost 2 bases and the J gene lost 0 bases, with 8 bases spanning the gap. Germline values: CDR1 DFQATT, CDR2 SNEGSKA (reference sequence). The length of the CDR3 is 14 residues. The CDR3 DNA reads TGCAGTGCTAGACGCGGGAGTAGCAATCAGCCCCAGCATTTT. Translated, it gives CSARRGSSNQPQHF.

The CDR3 spells CATSDEGTSGSWETQYF. CDR3 DNA sequence: TGTGCCACCAGTGACGAAGGGACTAGCGGGAGTTGGGAGACCCAGTACTTC. V gene TRBV24-1 combines with J gene TRBJ2-5; 14 positions agree with TRBD2. Germline V CDR1 and CDR2: KGHDR, SFDVKD. This CDR3 contains 17 residues. The V segment lost 4 bases and the J segment 5 bases; nucleotides outside the gene matches: 8.

J is TRBJ1-2 and V is TRBV9; D may be TRBD1 (6 bases). The CDR3 has 13 residues. Trimming cost V 4 bases and J 6 bases, with 13 bases left between them. Germline V lookup: CDR1 SGDLS, CDR2 YYNGEE. In DNA form, the CDR3 reads TGTGCCAGCAGCAGACGAGGGGGGGATGGCTACACCTTC. Residues: CASSRRGGDGYTF.

The rearrangement joins TRBV7-9 to TRBJ1-4; the D is unclear. V was shortened by 8 bases and J by 3 bases, with 13 bases between the two germline ends. CDR1 is SEHNR, CDR2 FQNEAQ, per germline (reference sequence). The CDR3 length is 14 residues. This chain's CDR3 is CASRATGANEKLFF. In DNA, the CDR3 is TGTGCCAGCCGAGCAACGGGAGCTAATGAAAAACTGTTTTTT.

This rearrangement joins TRBV10-3 to TRBJ2-5; the D is unclear. The CDR3 covers 12 residues. Germline lookup yields CDR1 ENHRY and CDR2 SYGVKD. The germline V and J ends were trimmed by 4 bases and 2 bases, with 5 bases remaining between them. For the CDR3, the DNA is TGTGCCATCAGTGGCTCTCAAGAGACCCAGTACTTC. Amino acid sequence: CAISGSQETQYF.

This clonotype was counted at least ten times. V usage is TRBV5-1 and J usage is TRBJ2-2, with a tentative D call TRBD1 (5 bases). With 4 bases removed from V and 1 base from J, the gap between germline ends came to 14 bases. The CDR3 is 16 residues long. CDR1 SGHRS and CDR2 YFSETQ come from the germline V gene. CDR3 sequence (DNA): TGCGCCAGCAGCATCCAAGGTACAGGGAACACCGGGGAGCTGTTTTTT. Protein sequence: CASSIQGTGNTGELFF.

The chain combines TRBV10-3 with TRBJ1-4; D call uncertain. Germline V gene data show CDR1 as ENHRY and CDR2 as SYGVKD. The CDR3 length is 12 residues. Trimming stripped 9 bases from V and 0 bases from J, with 5 bases between. CDR3 DNA sequence: TGTGCCATGAGTTCAACTAATGAAAAACTGTTTTTT. The encoded protein is CAMSSTNEKLFF.